Given below is one T cell receptor beta chain in context. The antigen remains unidentified. This sample was included in a study of blood T cells in healthy people across ages. General study findings and limits: A roughly linear fall in TCR beta diversity per million T cells was seen with increasing age.

The V and J ends lost 0 bases and 0 bases, in that order; junction bases with no gene match: 1. The germline V gene encodes CDR1 SEHNR and CDR2 FQNEAQ (reference sequence). The CDR3 is made up of 15 amino acids. Using a J-beta primer mix together with a sample-barcoded 5' primer, a second PCR was run for about 7 to 12 cycles. TCRdb itself ran the 5' RACE reads through MiXCR, one entry per CDR3 protein. The table includes about 1.8 million distinct CDR3 sequences, about 50% detected once. Researchers isolated at least 7 million PBMCs per sample. The gene calls are TRBV7-9 and TRBJ2-5; 7 bases agree with TRBD1. The TCR sequence derives from a woman in her forties in good health. The specimen sequenced was blood. CDR3 residues: CASSLAGQYQETQYF. For the CDR3, the DNA is TGTGCCAGCAGCTTAGCGGGACAGTACCAAGAGACCCAGTACTTC.